This passage covers 5 T cell receptor beta chains from one sample sequenced in a study of cytomegalovirus exposure and HLA in healthy donors. PCR primers comprised 60 Vbeta and 13 Jbeta primers. Profiling relied on immunoSEQ multiplex PCR, and the TCRdb table lists in-frame clones only, not all of them. The top ten hold approximately 7% of the sample, which has tens of thousands of clones, 67% seen once. The sample comprised PBMCs. The receptors derive from a woman aged 50 to 60 in good health and CMV-seropositive.

The chain is built from TRBV20-1 and TRBJ1-2, with D hard to call. V was shortened by 5 bases and J by 4 bases, with 5 bases between the two germline ends. Looked up from germline, CDR1 is DFQATT and CDR2 is SNEGSKA (reference sequence). The CDR3 spans 10 residues. The CDR3 DNA sequence: TGCAGTGCTTATATCTATGGCTACACCTTC. It is translated as CSAYIYGYTF.

J is TRBJ2-5 and V is TRBV13; TRBD1 matches at 10 bases. V shed 5 bases and J 5 bases; nucleotides not matched to a gene: 8. The germline CDR1 and CDR2 sequences are PRHDT and FYEKMQ (reference sequence). The CDR3 has 15 amino acids. In DNA, the CDR3 is TGTGCCAGCAGCCCTGGGACAGGGGAACGGGAGACCCAGTACTTC. It translates to CASSPGTGERETQYF.

This clone is a singleton in its sample. This chain uses TRBV30 with TRBJ2-6; a weak D match, TRBD1 (6 bases). Germline CDR1 reads GTSNPN; CDR2 reads SVGIG (reference sequence). The V end lost 3 bases, the J end lost 1 base, and 16 bases lay between the germline ends. This CDR3 has 17 residues. DNA of the CDR3: TGTGCCTGGAGAATTGGTCAGGGGTGGTCTGGGGCCAACGTCCTGACTTTC. It is translated as CAWRIGQGWSGANVLTF.

The chain carries TRBV5-1 and TRBJ1-5, with D tentatively TRBD1 (5 bases). The CDR3 runs 15 residues. V shed 0 bases and J shed 1 base, with 8 bases lying between them. CDR1 SGHRS and CDR2 YFSETQ come from the germline V gene. The CDR3 coding sequence is TGCGCCAGCAGCTTGGACTCAGGGAGCAATCAGCCCCAGCATTTT. Its translation is CASSLDSGSNQPQHF.

The V gene is TRBV7-3, the J gene TRBJ2-3, with TRBD1 matching over 8 bases. The CDR3 sequence is 18 residues long. Germline loops: CDR1 SGHTA, CDR2 FQGTGA. The trim removed 2 bases at V and 0 bases at J, leaving 10 bases unmatched. Here the CDR3 reads CASSLAPDRGLSTDTQYF. The CDR3 DNA reads TGTGCCAGCAGCTTAGCCCCCGACAGGGGCCTTAGCACAGATACGCAGTATTTT.